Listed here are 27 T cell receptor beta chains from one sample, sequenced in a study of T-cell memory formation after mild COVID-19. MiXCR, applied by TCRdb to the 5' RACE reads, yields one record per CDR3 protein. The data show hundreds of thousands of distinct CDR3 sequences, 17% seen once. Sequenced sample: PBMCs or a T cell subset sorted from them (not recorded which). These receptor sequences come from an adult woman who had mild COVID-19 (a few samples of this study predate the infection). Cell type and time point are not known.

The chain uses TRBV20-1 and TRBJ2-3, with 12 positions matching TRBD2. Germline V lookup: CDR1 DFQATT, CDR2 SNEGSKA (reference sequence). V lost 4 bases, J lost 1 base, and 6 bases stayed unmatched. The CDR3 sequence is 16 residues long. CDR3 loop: CSATQTSGGGTDTQYF. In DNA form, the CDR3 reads TGCAGTGCTACTCAGACTAGCGGGGGAGGCACAGATACGCAGTATTTT.

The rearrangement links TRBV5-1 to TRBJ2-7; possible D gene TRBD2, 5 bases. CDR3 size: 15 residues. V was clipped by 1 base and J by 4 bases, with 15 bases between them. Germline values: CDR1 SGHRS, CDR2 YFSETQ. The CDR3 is CASSLPHGNSYEQYF. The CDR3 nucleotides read TGCGCCAGCAGCTTGCCCCACGGGAACTCGTACGAGCAGTACTTC.

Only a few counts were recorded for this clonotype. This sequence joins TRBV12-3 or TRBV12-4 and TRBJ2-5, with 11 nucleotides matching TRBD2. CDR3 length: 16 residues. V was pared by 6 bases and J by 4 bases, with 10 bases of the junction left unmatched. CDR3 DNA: TGTGCCAGCAGCCTAATAGCGGGAGGGCCCAGAGAGACCCAGTACTTC. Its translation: CASSLIAGGPRETQYF.

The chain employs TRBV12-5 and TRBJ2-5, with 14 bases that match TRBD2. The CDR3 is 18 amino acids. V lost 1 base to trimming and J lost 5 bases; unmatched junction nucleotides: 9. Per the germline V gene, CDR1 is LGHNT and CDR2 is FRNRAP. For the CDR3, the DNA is TGTGCTAGTGGTTTGGACGGGGGACTAGCGGGAGAGACGGAGACCCAGTACTTC. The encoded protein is CASGLDGGLAGETETQYF.

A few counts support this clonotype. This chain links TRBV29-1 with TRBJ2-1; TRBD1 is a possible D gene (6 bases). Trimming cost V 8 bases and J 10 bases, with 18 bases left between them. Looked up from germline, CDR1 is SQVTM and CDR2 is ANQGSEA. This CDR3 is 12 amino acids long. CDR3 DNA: TGCAGCACCTACCTCAGGGGCAGCGAGCAGTTCTTC. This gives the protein CSTYLRGSEQFF.

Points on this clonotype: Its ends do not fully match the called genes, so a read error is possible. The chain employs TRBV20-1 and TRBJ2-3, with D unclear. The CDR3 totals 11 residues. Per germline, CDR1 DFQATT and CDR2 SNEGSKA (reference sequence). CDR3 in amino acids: CSARGNRALEF. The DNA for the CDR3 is TGCAGTGCTAGAGGGAATAGGGCCCTCGAATTT.

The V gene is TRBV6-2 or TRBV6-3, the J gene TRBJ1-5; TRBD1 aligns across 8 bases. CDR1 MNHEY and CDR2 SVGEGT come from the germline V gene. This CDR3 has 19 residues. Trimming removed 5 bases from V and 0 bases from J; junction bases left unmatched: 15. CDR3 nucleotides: TGTGCCAGCAGTACCAGGACAGGGACTACCTCATATAGCAATCAGCCCCAGCATTTT. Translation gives CASSTRTGTTSYSNQPQHF.

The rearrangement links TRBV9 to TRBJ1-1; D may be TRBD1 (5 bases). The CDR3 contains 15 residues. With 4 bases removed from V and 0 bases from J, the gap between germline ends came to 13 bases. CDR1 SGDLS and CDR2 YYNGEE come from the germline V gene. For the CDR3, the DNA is TGTGCCAGCAGCCCGTCAGGGCGGGTGAACACTGAAGCTTTCTTT. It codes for CASSPSGRVNTEAFF.

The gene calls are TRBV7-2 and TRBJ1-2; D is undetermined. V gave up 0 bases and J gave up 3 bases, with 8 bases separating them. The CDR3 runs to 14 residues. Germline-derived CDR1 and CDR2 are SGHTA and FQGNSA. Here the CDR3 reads CASSLADGDYGYTF. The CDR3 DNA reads TGTGCCAGCAGCTTAGCGGACGGAGACTATGGCTACACCTTC. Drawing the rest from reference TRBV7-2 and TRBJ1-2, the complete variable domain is GAGVSQSPSNKVTEKGKDVELRCDPISGHTALYWYRQSLGQGLEFLIYFQGNSAPDKSGLPSDRFSAERTGGSVSTLTIQRTQQEDSAVYLCASSLADGDYGYTFGSGTRLTVV.

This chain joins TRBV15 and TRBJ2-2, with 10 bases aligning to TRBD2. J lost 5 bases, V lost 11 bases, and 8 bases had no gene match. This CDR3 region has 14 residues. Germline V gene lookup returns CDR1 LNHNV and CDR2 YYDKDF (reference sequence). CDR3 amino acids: CASTERGGTGELFF. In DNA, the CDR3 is TGTGCCTCGACGGAGCGGGGGGGGACCGGGGAGCTGTTTTTT. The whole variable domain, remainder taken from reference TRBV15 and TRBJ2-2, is DAMVIQNPRYQVTQFGKPVTLSCSQTLNHNVMYWYQQKSSQAPKLLFHYYDKDFNNEADTPDNFQSRRPNTSFCFLDIRSPGLGDTAMYLCASTERGGTGELFFGEGSRLTVL.

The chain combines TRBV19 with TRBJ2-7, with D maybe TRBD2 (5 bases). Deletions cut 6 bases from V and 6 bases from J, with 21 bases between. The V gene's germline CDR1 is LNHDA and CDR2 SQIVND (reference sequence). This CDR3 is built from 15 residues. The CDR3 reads CASSYGVLTRAEQYF. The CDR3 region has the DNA TGTGCCAGTAGCTACGGGGTTCTTACTCGAGCCGAGCAGTACTTC.

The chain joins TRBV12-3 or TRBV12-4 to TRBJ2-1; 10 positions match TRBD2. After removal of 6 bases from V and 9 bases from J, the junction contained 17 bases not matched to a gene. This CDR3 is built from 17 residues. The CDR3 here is CASSRIGVIAGGREQFF. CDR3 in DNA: TGTGCCAGCAGCCGCATCGGGGTAATAGCGGGGGGTCGTGAGCAGTTCTTC.

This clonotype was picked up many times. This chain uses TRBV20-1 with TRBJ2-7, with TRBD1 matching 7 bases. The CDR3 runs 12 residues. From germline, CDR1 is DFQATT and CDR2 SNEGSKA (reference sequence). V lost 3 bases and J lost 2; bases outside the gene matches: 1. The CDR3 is CSARGTAYEQYF. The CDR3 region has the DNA TGCAGTGCTAGGGGGACAGCCTACGAGCAGTACTTC.

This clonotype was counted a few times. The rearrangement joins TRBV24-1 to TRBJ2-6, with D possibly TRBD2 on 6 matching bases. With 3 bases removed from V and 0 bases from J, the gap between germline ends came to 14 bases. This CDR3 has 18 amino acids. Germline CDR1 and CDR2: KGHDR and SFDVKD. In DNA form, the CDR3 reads TGTGCCACCAGTGATCCCAGGGTCGGGGGCTCTGGGGCCAACGTCCTGACTTTC. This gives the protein CATSDPRVGGSGANVLTF.

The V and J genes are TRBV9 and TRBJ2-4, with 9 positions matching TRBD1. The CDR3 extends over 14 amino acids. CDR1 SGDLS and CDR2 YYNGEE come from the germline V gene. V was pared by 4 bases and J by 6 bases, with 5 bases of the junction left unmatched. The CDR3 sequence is CASSPGQGRNIQYF. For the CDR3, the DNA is TGTGCCAGCAGCCCCGGACAGGGGAGAAACATTCAGTACTTC.

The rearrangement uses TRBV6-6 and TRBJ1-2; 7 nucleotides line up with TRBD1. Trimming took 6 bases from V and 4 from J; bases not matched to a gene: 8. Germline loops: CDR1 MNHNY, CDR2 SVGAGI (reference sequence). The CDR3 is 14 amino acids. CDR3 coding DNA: TGTGCCAGCAGACCCGACAGGGCGGGCTATGGCTACACCTTC. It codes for CASRPDRAGYGYTF.

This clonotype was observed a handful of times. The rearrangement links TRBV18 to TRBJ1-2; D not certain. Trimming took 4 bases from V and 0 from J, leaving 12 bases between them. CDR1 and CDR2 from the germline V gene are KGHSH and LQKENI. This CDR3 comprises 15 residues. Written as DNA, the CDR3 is TGTGCCAGCTCACTAGTGGGAGCCGCTAACTATGGCTACACCTTC. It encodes CASSLVGAANYGYTF.

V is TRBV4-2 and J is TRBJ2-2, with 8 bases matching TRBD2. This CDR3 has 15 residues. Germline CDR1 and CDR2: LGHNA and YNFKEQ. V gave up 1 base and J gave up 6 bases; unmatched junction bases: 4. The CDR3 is CASSQVERGSGELFF. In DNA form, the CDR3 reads TGTGCCAGCAGCCAAGTGGAGCGGGGGTCCGGGGAGCTGTTTTTT.

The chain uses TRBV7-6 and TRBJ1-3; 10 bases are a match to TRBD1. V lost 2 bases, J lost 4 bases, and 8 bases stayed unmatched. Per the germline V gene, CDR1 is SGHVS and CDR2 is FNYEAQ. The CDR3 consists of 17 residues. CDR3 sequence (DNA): TGTGCCAGCAGCTTACCACTTGGGACAGGGGAAGGAAACACCATATATTTT. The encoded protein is CASSLPLGTGEGNTIYF.

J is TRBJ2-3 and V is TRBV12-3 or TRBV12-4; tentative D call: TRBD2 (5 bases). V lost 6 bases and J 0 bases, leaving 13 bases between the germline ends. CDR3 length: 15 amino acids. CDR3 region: CASRLDLTSTDTQYF. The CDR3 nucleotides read TGTGCCAGCAGACTGGACTTAACTAGCACAGATACGCAGTATTTT.

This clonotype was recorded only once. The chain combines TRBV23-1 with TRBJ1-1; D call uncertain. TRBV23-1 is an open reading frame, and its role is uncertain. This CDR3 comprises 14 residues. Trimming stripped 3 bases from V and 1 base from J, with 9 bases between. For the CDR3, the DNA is TGCGCCAGCAGTCAGCAGGATGCGAACACTGAAGCTTTCTTT. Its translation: CASSQQDANTEAFF.

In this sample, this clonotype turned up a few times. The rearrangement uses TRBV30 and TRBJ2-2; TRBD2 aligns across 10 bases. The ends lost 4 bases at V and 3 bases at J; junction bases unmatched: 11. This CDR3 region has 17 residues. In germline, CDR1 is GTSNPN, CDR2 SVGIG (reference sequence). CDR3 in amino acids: CAWTRLAGIADTGELFF. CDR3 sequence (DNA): TGTGCCTGGACCCGACTAGCGGGTATAGCGGACACCGGGGAGCTGTTTTTT. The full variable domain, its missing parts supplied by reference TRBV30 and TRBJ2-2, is SQTIHQWPATLVQPVGSPLSLECTVEGTSNPNLYWYRQAAGRGLQLLFYSVGIGQISSEVPQNLSASRPQDRQFILSSKKLLLSDSGFYLCAWTRLAGIADTGELFFGEGSRLTVL.

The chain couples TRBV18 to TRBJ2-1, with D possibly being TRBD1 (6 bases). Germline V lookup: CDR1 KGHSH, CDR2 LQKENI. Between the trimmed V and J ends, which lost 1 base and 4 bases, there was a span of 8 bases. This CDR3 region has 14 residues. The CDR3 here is CASSPQGVYNEQFF. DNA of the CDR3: TGTGCCAGCTCACCACAGGGGGTGTACAATGAGCAGTTCTTC.

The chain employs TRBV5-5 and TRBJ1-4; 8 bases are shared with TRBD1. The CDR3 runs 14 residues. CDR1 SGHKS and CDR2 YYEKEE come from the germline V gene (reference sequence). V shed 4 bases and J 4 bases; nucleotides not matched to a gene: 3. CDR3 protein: CASSRDRSNEKLFF. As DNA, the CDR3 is TGTGCCAGCAGCCGGGACAGGAGTAATGAAAAACTGTTTTTT.

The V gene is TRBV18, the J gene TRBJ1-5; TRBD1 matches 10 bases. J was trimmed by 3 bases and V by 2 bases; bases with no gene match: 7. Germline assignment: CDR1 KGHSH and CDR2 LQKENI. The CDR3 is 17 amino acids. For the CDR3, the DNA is TGTGCCAGCTCACCAGGGGCGGGACAGGGGTCCAATCAGCCCCAGCATTTT. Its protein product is CASSPGAGQGSNQPQHF.

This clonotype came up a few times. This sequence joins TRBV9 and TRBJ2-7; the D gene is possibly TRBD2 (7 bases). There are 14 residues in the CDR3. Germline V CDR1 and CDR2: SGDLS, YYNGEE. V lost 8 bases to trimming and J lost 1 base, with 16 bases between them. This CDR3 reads CASTRGSGSYEQYF. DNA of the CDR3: TGTGCCAGTACCAGGGGTAGCGGGTCCTACGAGCAGTACTTC.

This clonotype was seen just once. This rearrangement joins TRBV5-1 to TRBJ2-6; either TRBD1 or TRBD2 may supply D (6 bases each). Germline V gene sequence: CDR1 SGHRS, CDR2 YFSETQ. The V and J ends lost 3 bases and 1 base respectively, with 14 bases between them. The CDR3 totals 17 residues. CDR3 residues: CASSSFTGASGANVLTF. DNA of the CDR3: TGCGCCAGCAGCTCTTTTACGGGGGCATCTGGGGCCAACGTCCTGACTTTC. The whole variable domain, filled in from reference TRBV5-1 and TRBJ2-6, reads KAGVTQTPRYLIKTRGQQVTLSCSPISGHRSVSWYQQTPGQGLQFLFEYFSETQRNKGNFPGRFSGRQFSNSRSEMNVSTLELGDSALYLCASSSFTGASGANVLTFGAGSRLTVL.